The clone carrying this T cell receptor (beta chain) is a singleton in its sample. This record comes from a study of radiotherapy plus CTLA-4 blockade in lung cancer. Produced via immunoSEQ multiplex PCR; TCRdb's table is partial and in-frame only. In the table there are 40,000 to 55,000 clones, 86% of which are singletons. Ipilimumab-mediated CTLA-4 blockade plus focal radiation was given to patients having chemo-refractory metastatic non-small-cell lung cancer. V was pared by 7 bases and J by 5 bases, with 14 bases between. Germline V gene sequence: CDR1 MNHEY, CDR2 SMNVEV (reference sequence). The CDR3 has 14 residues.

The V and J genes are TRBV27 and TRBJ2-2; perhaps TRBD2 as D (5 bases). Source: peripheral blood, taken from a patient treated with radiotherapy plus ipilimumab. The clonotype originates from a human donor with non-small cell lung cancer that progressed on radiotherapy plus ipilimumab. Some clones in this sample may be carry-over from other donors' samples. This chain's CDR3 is CASKEGWDTGELFF. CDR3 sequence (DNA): TGTGCCAGCAAAGAGGGCTGGGATACCGGGGAGCTGTTTTTT.